Shown below are 5 T cell receptor beta chains from a single sample sequenced in a study of PD-1 blockade in classical Hodgkin lymphoma. Only in-frame clones appear in the TCRdb table, and some are missing; sequencing was by immunoSEQ multiplex PCR. The data contain around 23,000 clones, 85% to 90% of them singletons. Time point denoted: cycle 4 day 1 (C4D1), after more than five weeks of nivolumab. No patient escaped relapse after autologous stem cell transplantation, and brentuximab vedotin exposure varied. Sample: peripheral blood mononuclear cells (PBMCs), taken before the fourth cycle of nivolumab. Receptors were obtained from a human donor with classical Hodgkin lymphoma.

J is TRBJ2-1 and V is TRBV10-2; TRBD2 matches at 8 bases. This CDR3 has 18 amino acids. After removal of 0 bases from V and 2 bases from J, the junction contained 9 bases not matched to a gene. Germline CDR1 WSHSY, CDR2 SAAADI. CDR3 DNA sequence: TGCGCCAGCAGTGAGTCGACGGGAGGGGGACTGCCCTACAATGAGCAGTTCTTC. Its protein product is CASSESTGGGLPYNEQFF.

J is TRBJ2-2 and V is TRBV4-1; D remains ambiguous. The ends were cut back, 0 bases at V and 1 base at J, with 12 bases in the middle. The germline gives CDR1 MGHRA, CDR2 YSYEKL. The CDR3 totals 17 residues. The CDR3 loop is CASSQEGYPENTGELFF. Written as DNA, the CDR3 is TGCGCCAGCAGCCAAGAAGGGTACCCAGAGAACACCGGGGAGCTGTTTTTT.

CDR3 DNA sequence: TGTGCCAGCAGCTTAGCGGGAGGGGGTTCCTACGAGCAGTACTTC. Residues: CASSLAGGGSYEQYF. The V gene is TRBV7-6, the J gene TRBJ2-7, with D possibly matching TRBD2 (7 bases). This CDR3 region has 15 residues. Looked up from germline, CDR1 is SGHVS and CDR2 is FNYEAQ. V was cut by 0 bases and J by 1 base, with 10 bases left in between.

By share, this clone ranks as large (0.1 to 1%). The chain links TRBV5-4 to TRBJ1-2; tentative D call: TRBD1 (5 bases). The CDR3 runs 15 residues. The germline V and J ends were trimmed by 0 bases and 8 bases, with 17 bases remaining between them. CDR1 and CDR2 (germline): SGHNT, YYREEE (reference sequence). The chain's CDR3 is CASSLVGTLGGGYTF. In DNA, the CDR3 is TGTGCCAGCAGCTTGGTAGGGACGCTGGGAGGCGGCTACACCTTC.

The chain employs TRBV6-4 and TRBJ2-5; the D gene could be TRBD1 or TRBD2 (6 bases each). Trimming stripped 8 bases from V and 2 bases from J, with 27 bases between. Germline V gene lookup returns CDR1 MRHNA and CDR2 SNTAGT. The CDR3 runs to 18 residues. The CDR3 region has the DNA TGTGCCAGCCACAGGGAAAAGCGGGTCCTCAGGCGGCAAGAGACCCAGTACTTC. It is translated as CASHREKRVLRRQETQYF.